Below, 5 T cell receptor beta chains from the same sample are listed, as sequenced in a study of shared clonotypes between healthy human individuals. Profiled with immunoSEQ multiplex PCR; TCRdb holds only in-frame clones, not every one. The repertoire holds around 2.5 million clones, with 93% as singletons. Input material: naive CD4+ T cells from PBMCs. Specified subset: CD45RA+ positively selected. These receptors were taken from a man aged 18 to 29 in good health. Some clones in this sample may be carry-over from other donors' samples.

The gene calls are TRBV2 and TRBJ1-6, with unresolved D. Trimming removed 7 bases at V and 8 bases at J, with 9 bases between. The CDR3 totals 12 residues. Germline V lookup: CDR1 SNHLY, CDR2 FYNNEI. CDR3 bases: TGTGCCAGCACCCGGTACTATTCACCCCTCCACTTT. This encodes CASTRYYSPLHF. The full variable domain, its missing parts supplied by reference TRBV2 and TRBJ1-6, is EPEVTQTPSHQVTQMGQEVILRCVPISNHLYFYWYRQILGQKVEFLVSFYNNEISEKSEIFDDQFSVERPDGSNFTLKIRSTKLEDSAMYFCASTRYYSPLHFGNGTRLTVT.

As to this clone: This same CDR3 is encoded by further DNA sequences in the sample. The V call is TRBV11-2, the J call TRBJ2-1; D remains unclear. Trimming removed 3 bases from V and 8 bases from J, with 8 bases in between. The germline gives CDR1 SGHAT, CDR2 FQNNGV. This CDR3 contains 12 residues. The CDR3 is CASSLSGDEQFF. In DNA form, the CDR3 reads TGTGCCAGCAGCTTGTCAGGAGATGAGCAGTTCTTC. Based on the CDR3 plus reference TRBV11-2 and TRBJ2-1, the full variable domain is EAGVAQSPRYKIIEKRQSVAFWCNPISGHATLYWYQQILGQGPKLLIQFQNNGVVDDSQLPKDRFSAERLKGVDSTLKIQPAKLEDSAVYLCASSLSGDEQFFGPGTRLTVL.

A single count supports this clone. V is TRBV6-5 and J is TRBJ1-2, with D uncertain. V lost 6 bases to trimming and J lost 5 bases, with 19 bases between them. This CDR3 region has 15 residues. Germline V CDR1 and CDR2: MNHEY, SVGAGI. The CDR3 region is CASSPTRGSAYGYTF. The CDR3 DNA follows: TGTGCCAGCAGCCCAACTCGGGGATCCGCTTATGGCTACACCTTC.

The chain joins TRBV9 to TRBJ2-2; the D gene is possibly TRBD1 (6 bases). V was shortened by 4 bases and J by 1 base, with 11 bases between the two germline ends. Germline CDR1 and CDR2: SGDLS and YYNGEE. The CDR3 extends over 15 amino acids. The CDR3, as DNA: TGTGCCAGCAGCCACTGGACAGTGAACACCGGGGAGCTGTTTTTT. It yields the protein CASSHWTVNTGELFF. Full variable domain (rest looked up from reference TRBV9 and TRBJ2-2): DSGVTQTPKHLITATGQRVTLRCSPRSGDLSVYWYQQSLDQGLQFLIQYYNGEERAKGNILERFSAQQFPDLHSELNLSSLELGDSALYFCASSHWTVNTGELFFGEGSRLTVL.

Note on this clone: The sample contains more than one DNA sequence encoding this CDR3. The J gene is TRBJ1-1, the V gene TRBV5-1, with 7 bases lining up with TRBD1. V was pared by 0 bases and J by 3 bases, with 2 bases of the junction left unmatched. The CDR3 extends over 14 amino acids. Germline loops: CDR1 SGHRS, CDR2 YFSETQ. CDR3 protein: CASSLAGGDTEAFF. CDR3 nucleotides: TGCGCCAGCAGCTTGGCAGGGGGGGACACTGAAGCTTTCTTT.